The sequence of this TCR beta chain was determined in a study of T cells in Graves' hyperthyroidism and ophthalmopathy (dated by TCRdb to 2018 to 2020). Broadly, across the study: Peripheral blood samples were taken at initial diagnosis, before any treatment was given. A discovery cohort of about a hundred patients, roughly 40 with Graves' ophthalmopathy and approximately 57 with stable Graves' hyperthyroidism, was used to find distinguishing TCR V-J signatures. Prospective prediction of ophthalmopathy was tested in an independent validation cohort consisting of fewer than 20 hyperthyroidism patients and around 16 patients who later progressed to ophthalmopathy. For training and testing, the 110 or so patients in the discovery cohort were randomly divided in a 7:3 ratio. In addition, the study compared T-cell repertoires in thyroid tissue and in blood from roughly six Graves' hyperthyroidism patients. Once sampling was done, hyperthyroidism patients were given methimazole at a starting dose of 30 mg daily, whereas ophthalmopathy patients were given high-dose intravenous methylprednisolone. TCR Vbeta CDR3 sequencing of roughly 140 peripheral blood samples (about 45 ophthalmopathy, 75 to 80 hyperthyroidism and roughly 17 progressor patients) is reported in the paper.

V is reduced by 3 bases and J by 4 bases, leaving a spacing of 25 bases between them. CDR1 and CDR2, per the germline V gene (reference sequence), are DFQATT and SNEGSKA. The CDR3 runs 17 residues from the cysteine to the phenylalanine. Only CDR3 DNA remains: 51 bases, in frame from the first base. Amplification of TCR beta CDR3 regions was carried out from RNA transcripts. For the first round of RT-PCR on the TCR CDR3, the HTBI primer set was used together with the Qiagen OneStep RT-PCR kit. Libraries were constructed in a second round of multiplex PCR, after which size selection and purification were performed. Sequencing of the libraries was done on an Illumina HiSeq2000 using paired-end 100 bp reads. The paper's data handling went like this. Raw data were processed with SOAPnuke, discarding reads with adapters, uncalled bases, mean Phred below 15, or no exact constant-primer or identifier match. COPE v1.2.5 was used to merge the high-quality paired reads, and each unique nucleotide sequence was defined as a clonotype. Clonotypes were aligned to IMGT TRBV, TRBD and TRBJ reference segments using MiTCR v1.1. Only V-J combinations with frequency above 0.0001, covering 99% to 99.2% of repertoires, were analysed. A TCS score was defined as the ratio of F50 (clonal expansion) to E x V (chaos), with BLOSUM62-based TCRdist applied between CDR3 peptides within each V-J. Welch's t-statistics and random forest reduced roughly 540 V-J features to 10 to 15, which were used in a naive Bayes classifier (R e1071). TCRdb reanalyzed the raw reads on its own, using fastp at Q25 for trimming and MiXCR for clone calling, and kept in-frame beta chains. Each entry merges the rows of one CDR3 protein and shows their most common DNA and genes. V and J calls and clone size were set by TCRdb, not the authors. Here the sample has about half a million distinct CDR3 sequences; under 25% occur a single time. Less than 30% of the sample is held by the ten biggest clonotypes.

This clonotype has at least ten counts. What this receptor recognizes is not known. No qualities accompany the bases; no much larger clone lies one base away. Stable Graves' hyperthyroidism was defined as the absence of progression to ophthalmopathy over 18 months of follow-up. Hyperthyroidism patients were newly diagnosed, had a disease duration of under 2 months, and were aged 18 to 65 years. The study excluded patients with uncontrolled infections, other autoimmune diseases, pregnancy or lactation. Diagnoses were based on clinical symptoms, serum thyroxine and TRAb, thyroid ultrasound and orbital computed tomography. PBMCs were separated from roughly 10 ml of fresh peripheral blood using Ficoll-Paque density gradient centrifugation. Total RNA was extracted with Trizol reagent, and quality was checked on an Agilent 2100 Bioanalyzer. Paper-wide results and their limitations: Sample size was not statistically predetermined, and blinding of investigators to group allocation was not performed. A 13 V-J signature model separated ophthalmopathy from stable hyperthyroidism, with around 90% sensitivity and roughly 81% specificity in cross-validation and 80%/75% in testing. Blood samples also contained most of the expanded thyroid clonotypes (frequency above 0.001), which suggests that blood repertoires may reflect thyroid immune responses. In validation, progression to ophthalmopathy was predicted by the model with roughly 71% sensitivity and 72% to 80% specificity, a median of roughly six months before onset.

Rearrangement joined TRBV20-1 to TRBJ2-7, with TRBD2 tentatively as D gene (6 bases match). This receptor was identified in a man aged 18 to 35 with Graves' hyperthyroidism. Material for sequencing was blood. The CDR3 loop reads CSARKSPPSDSPYEQYF. The bases are TGCAGTGCTAGGAAGAGCCCCCCTAGCGATTCCCCTTACGAGCAGTACTTC.